The source of this T cell receptor beta chain is a study of OX40 agonist ivuxolimab in advanced cancers. Study results and limitations: Partial responders treated at 0.1-3.0 mg/kg exhibited clonal expansion among the lowest measured.

There are 19 residues in the CDR3. V was clipped by 3 bases and J by 0 bases; unmatched bases: 11. Germline V lookup: CDR1 SGHAT, CDR2 FQNNGV. Sequencing was performed with immunoSEQ multiplex PCR; in TCRdb, only in-frame clones are kept and a portion is missing. The sample has tens of thousands of clones; 65% to 85% are singletons. Comment on this clone: Antigen: not known.

Source: CD4+ or CD8+ T cells sorted from blood, taken in a trial of the OX40 agonist ivuxolimab. The sequence derives from an adult with an advanced solid tumor such as melanoma, head and neck, liver or kidney cancer. The J gene is TRBJ2-2, the V gene TRBV11-2; 9 bases align to TRBD1. The CDR3 is CASSFSGQGNVANTGELFF. The CDR3, as DNA: TGTGCCAGCAGCTTTTCTGGACAGGGGAATGTCGCGAACACCGGGGAGCTGTTTTTT.